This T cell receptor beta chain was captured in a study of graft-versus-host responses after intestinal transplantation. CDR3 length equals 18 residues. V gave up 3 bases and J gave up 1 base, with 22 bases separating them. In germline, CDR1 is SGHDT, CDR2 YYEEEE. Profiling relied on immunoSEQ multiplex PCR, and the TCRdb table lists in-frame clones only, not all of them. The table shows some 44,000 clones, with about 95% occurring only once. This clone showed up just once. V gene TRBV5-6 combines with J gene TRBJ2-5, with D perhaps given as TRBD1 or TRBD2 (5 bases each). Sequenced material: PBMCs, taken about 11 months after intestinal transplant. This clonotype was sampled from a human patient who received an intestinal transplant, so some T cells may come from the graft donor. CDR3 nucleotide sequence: TGTGCCAGCAGCTCTAGGGGAGCAACAACCCCCCTCCAAGAGACCCAGTACTTC. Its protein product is CASSSRGATTPLQETQYF.